The table lists the clone carrying this T cell receptor beta chain with a few counts. Some clones are missing from TCRdb's copy, which holds only in-frame ones; the method was immunoSEQ multiplex PCR. The table includes about 30,000 clones, around 80% detected once. The sample belongs to a study of radiotherapy plus CTLA-4 blockade in lung cancer. This specimen was peripheral blood, taken from a patient treated with radiotherapy plus ipilimumab. This sequence was found in a human donor with non-small cell lung cancer who had stable disease on radiotherapy plus ipilimumab.

The CDR3 coding sequence is TGTGCCAGCAGCTCAAGCGGGACAGACTATGGCTACACCTTC. The encoded protein is CASSSSGTDYGYTF. The rearrangement joins TRBV7-9 to TRBJ1-2; TRBD1 matches at 7 bases. J was trimmed by 3 bases and V by 4 bases; bases with no gene match: 5. The CDR3 spans 14 residues. The germline CDR1 and CDR2 sequences are SEHNR and FQNEAQ (reference sequence).